These 5 T cell receptor beta chains were all obtained from the same sample, sequenced in a study of a mutant IDH1 vaccine in newly diagnosed glioma. TCRdb's copy holds only in-frame clones and misses some; the assay was immunoSEQ multiplex PCR. The sample lists about 60,000 clones, 87% occurring once. Time point here: week 23, last vaccination. It was 300 ug of mutant IDH1 20-mer peptide that made up each vaccine dose, given with topical imiquimod. Their antigens remain unidentified. The sequences come from PBMCs, collected from a glioma patient whose treatment included an IDH1 peptide vaccine. These receptors originate from a middle-aged man with glioma.

The V call is TRBV28, the J call TRBJ2-1, with TRBD2 matching over 11 bases. The germline gives CDR1 MDHEN, CDR2 SYDVKM. The ends lost 4 bases at V and 10 bases at J; junction bases unmatched: 9. This CDR3 spans 15 amino acids. The CDR3 DNA is TGTGCCAGCAGTTCCTTCGGGACTAGCGGTCTCGAGCAGTTCTTC. It specifies CASSSFGTSGLEQFF.

The J gene is TRBJ2-7, the V gene TRBV27; D is unclear. V lost 5 bases to trimming and J lost 1 base, with 12 bases between them. The CDR3 length is 14 residues. Germline V gene data show CDR1 as MNHEY and CDR2 as SMNVEV (reference sequence). CDR3 sequence reads: CASSLTIFSYEQYF. CDR3 DNA: TGTGCCAGCAGTCTTACGATCTTTTCCTACGAGCAGTACTTC.

In this sample, this clone turned up a few times. V gene TRBV6-5 combines with J gene TRBJ2-7, with 9 bases fitting TRBD1. The CDR3 extends over 14 amino acids. CDR1 is MNHEY and CDR2 is SVGAGI in the germline V gene. V was clipped by 4 bases and J by 7 bases; unmatched bases: 8. Here the CDR3 DNA reads TGTGCCAGCAGTTGGGGACAGGGAACGGGGGAGCAGTACTTC. It encodes CASSWGQGTGEQYF.

This clone was seen just once. A much larger clone sits a single nucleotide away, making a read error possible. The chain joins TRBV14 to TRBJ1-1; possible D gene TRBD1, 6 bases. CDR1 and CDR2 from the germline V gene are SGHDN and FVKESK. The CDR3 loop spans 13 amino acids. The CDR3: CASGQQGDTEAFF. For the CDR3, the DNA is TGTGCCAGCGGCCAACAGGGTGACACTGAAGCTTTCTTT. The complete variable domain, with remaining parts taken from reference TRBV14 and TRBJ1-1, reads EAGVTQFPSHSVIEKGQTVTLRCDPISGHDNLYWYRRVMGKEIKFLLHFVKESKQDESGMPNNRFLAERTGGTYSTLKVQPAELEDSGVYFCASGQQGDTEAFFGQGTRLTVV.

The chain has TRBV6-5 and TRBJ2-1; D is unresolved. Per germline, CDR1 MNHEY and CDR2 SVGAGI. The V end lost 4 bases, the J end lost 6 bases, and 10 bases lay between the germline ends. The CDR3 runs 13 residues. The CDR3 loop reads CASSSLAANEQFF. The CDR3 DNA is TGTGCCAGCAGTTCTCTCGCGGCCAATGAGCAGTTCTTC.